This is a list of T cell receptor beta chains from one sample in a study of identical twins. TCRdb reprocessed the 5' RACE reads with MiXCR, giving one entry per CDR3 protein. The table lists under 800,000 distinct CDR3 sequences, roughly 20% of them singletons. This sample also belongs to another study, concerning T cells expressing NK-cell markers.

The source material was PBMCs. The origin of the receptors is a woman between 18 and 29 years old in good health. CDR3s include the opening cysteine and the closing phenylalanine or tryptophan. The D gene is left open where the match is weak. Rows give clone size only sometimes, using once, few, many, or a class for an expanded clone.

clone_size	d_call	v_call	j_call	cdr3_nt	cdr3_aa
many	NA	TRBV5-1	TRBJ2-7	TGCGCCAGCAGCGGGAGTGCCTCCGACTACGAGCAGTACTTC	CASSGSASDYEQYF
many	NA	TRBV20-1	TRBJ2-4	TGCAGTGCTAGAGATGGGGGGAGGAGGGCCAAAAACATTCAGTACTTC	CSARDGGRRAKNIQYF
NA	TRBD1	TRBV2	TRBJ1-2	TGTGCCAGCAGGTCTCTCGGACAGGGAAACGTCCCTAACTATGGCTACACCTTC	CASRSLGQGNVPNYGYTF
few	TRBD1	TRBV27	TRBJ1-4	TGTGCCAGCAGTTTATCCCCCGCCAGGGGGCGAGGAGAAAAACTGTTTTTT	CASSLSPARGRGEKLFF
few	TRBD1	TRBV14	TRBJ1-6	TGTGCCAGCAGCCAGATGGGACAGGGCGGGTCACCCCTCCACTTT	CASSQMGQGGSPLHF
NA	NA	TRBV7-9	TRBJ2-7	TGTGCCAGCAGCTTAGGCTGGGACGGACTGTACGAGCAGTACTTC	CASSLGWDGLYEQYF
few	NA	TRBV12-3/TRBV12-4	TRBJ2-3	TGTGCCAGCAGCCACCGCGGGGGCGGGGATACGCAGTATTTT	CASSHRGGGDTQYF
few	TRBD1	TRBV5-1	TRBJ2-1	TGCGCCAGCAGCACCGACAGGGTCTACAATGAGCAGTTCTTC	CASSTDRVYNEQFF
NA	TRBD2	TRBV12-3/TRBV12-4	TRBJ2-1	TGTGCCAGCAGTTCGGGACTAGCGGGACGGGGGCAGTTCTTC	CASSSGLAGRGQFF
NA	NA	TRBV5-1	TRBJ2-5	TGCGCCAGCAACTTGGGCAGTTATGAGACCCAGTACTTC	CASNLGSYETQYF
few	NA	TRBV12-5	TRBJ2-1	TGTGCTAGTGGTGCATCCCCCGGGGATGAGCAGTTCTTC	CASGASPGDEQFF
once	NA	TRBV5-1	TRBJ2-7	TGCGCCACCCCCCGGAGGGACTACGAGCAGTACTTC	CATPRRDYEQYF
few	NA	TRBV4-2	TRBJ2-1	TGTGCCAGCAGCCAAGATTCGGGGACCCACTACAATGAGCAGTTCTTC	CASSQDSGTHYNEQFF
NA	NA	TRBV10-3	TRBJ2-7	TGTGCCATCACAGGGGCAGTTCTCGGCGAGCAGTACTTC	CAITGAVLGEQYF
NA	NA	TRBV2	TRBJ2-7	TGTGCCAGCAGTGCTCGGCGGGACCTTGGCGAGCAGTACTTC	CASSARRDLGEQYF
few	TRBD2	TRBV7-9	TRBJ2-1	TGTGCCAGCACGGGAGGGACGAGAGTCAATTCCTACAATGAGCAGTTCTTC	CASTGGTRVNSYNEQFF
NA	NA	TRBV18	TRBJ1-1	TGTGCCAGCTCACCACGACGACAGGCCGGGGGCTCTGAAGCTTTCTTT	CASSPRRQAGGSEAFF
few	NA	TRBV6-1	TRBJ2-5	TGTGCCAGCAGTGAAGGTCAGCTCGTATTGGCCGAGACCCAGTACTTC	CASSEGQLVLAETQYF
few	NA	TRBV6-1	TRBJ2-1	TGTGCCAGCAGGGACAGAAGGGACCCGTACCACAATGAGCAGTTCTTC	CASRDRRDPYHNEQFF
NA	TRBD2	TRBV6-1	TRBJ2-3	TGTGCCAGCAGCGCCGGGGGGATTGGGGGAGATACGCAGTATTTT	CASSAGGIGGDTQYF
NA	TRBD1	TRBV12-3/TRBV12-4	TRBJ2-7	TGTGCCAGCAGTTTTAACAGGGGTTACGAGCAGTACTTC	CASSFNRGYEQYF
many	NA	TRBV29-1	TRBJ2-3	TGCAGCGTTAGAGGCGGCCGCACAGATACGCAGTATTTT	CSVRGGRTDTQYF
few	NA	TRBV20-1	TRBJ1-5	TGCAGTGCTAGAGAAAGCAGGGGCCGAAATCAGCCCCAGCATTTT	CSARESRGRNQPQHF
few	TRBD1	TRBV20-1	TRBJ2-3	TGCAGTGCTAGTAGCGACAGGGGATTCACAGATACGCAGTATTTT	CSASSDRGFTDTQYF
NA	TRBD1	TRBV6-5	TRBJ1-1	TGTGCCAGCAGTTACAACAGGGGGAGGACTGAAGCTTTCTTT	CASSYNRGRTEAFF
NA	NA	TRBV7-2	TRBJ2-5	TGTGCCAGCAGCTTAGAGGGCTATGGAGAGACCCAGTACTTC	CASSLEGYGETQYF
few	TRBD1	TRBV12-3/TRBV12-4	TRBJ1-5	TGTGCCAGCAACTCCCAGGGGGTCAATCAGCCCCAGCATTTT	CASNSQGVNQPQHF
many	NA	TRBV20-1	TRBJ1-4	TGCAGTGCGAACAGGGATGCTAATGAAAAACTGTTTTTT	CSANRDANEKLFF
few	NA	TRBV20-1	TRBJ1-1	TGCAGTGCTAGTTCGTTCCCGAACACTGAAGCTTTCTTT	CSASSFPNTEAFF
few	TRBD2	TRBV29-1	TRBJ2-1	TGCAGCGTTTACCGCGGGAGTCCCCGGAATGAGCAGTTCTTC	CSVYRGSPRNEQFF
NA	NA	TRBV7-9	TRBJ2-5	TGTGCCAGCAGCTATGAAGGGGAAGAGACCCAGTACTTC	CASSYEGEETQYF
NA	NA	TRBV30	TRBJ1-1	TGTGCCTGGAGGGCCGTAGGTGACACTGAAGCTTTCTTT	CAWRAVGDTEAFF
few	NA	TRBV10-3	TRBJ2-2	TGTGCCATCAGCCCTTTAACCGGGGAGCTGTTTTTT	CAISPLTGELFF
NA	TRBD2	TRBV5-1	TRBJ2-1	TGCGCCAGCAGCTCCCAGGCGGGAGGGCGCGATGAGCAGTTCTTC	CASSSQAGGRDEQFF
many	NA	TRBV29-1	TRBJ2-5	TGCAGCGCCGCAGTCCAAGAGACCCAGTACTTC	CSAAVQETQYF
few	NA	TRBV6-5	TRBJ2-7	TGTGCCAGCAGTTACTCGAGAGGTCCCTACGAGCAGTACTTC	CASSYSRGPYEQYF
NA	NA	TRBV12-3/TRBV12-4	TRBJ2-1	TGTGCCAGCAGTTCCCGCTCCGGGGCCCCCGCGGAGCAGTTCTTC	CASSSRSGAPAEQFF
many	NA	TRBV5-6	TRBJ1-5	TGTGCCAGCAGCCAATACAATCAGCCCCAGCATTTT	CASSQYNQPQHF
NA	NA	TRBV29-1	TRBJ1-2	TGCAGCGTTGAAGGGGCCGCGGAATACTATGGCTACACCTTC	CSVEGAAEYYGYTF
NA	TRBD2	TRBV20-1	TRBJ2-1	TGCAGTGCTAGCGGACTAGCTGACAATGAGCAGTTCTTC	CSASGLADNEQFF
few	TRBD1	TRBV5-1	TRBJ2-5	TGCGCCAGCAGCCTGACAGGGTACCTCCAAGAGACCCAGTACTTC	CASSLTGYLQETQYF
few	NA	TRBV5-8	TRBJ2-1	TGTGCCAGCACCCACCCCCAGGAGACGATGAATGAGCAGTTCTTC	CASTHPQETMNEQFF
few	NA	TRBV7-9	TRBJ1-1	TGTGCCAGCAGCTTTGGGGGAGGGAGTACTGAAGCTTTCTTT	CASSFGGGSTEAFF
few	NA	TRBV19	TRBJ1-2	TGTGCCAGTAGTATTCTTGGCTATGGCTACACCTTC	CASSILGYGYTF
few	NA	TRBV7-9	TRBJ2-5	TGTGCCAGCAGCTTAGCTTCGGCAGCCGGTCAAGAGACCCAGTACTTC	CASSLASAAGQETQYF
few	NA	TRBV5-1	TRBJ2-1	TGCGCCAGCAGCTTGGCCGAGCGGCCATTCTACAATGAGCAGTTCTTC	CASSLAERPFYNEQFF
few	NA	TRBV6-5	TRBJ1-1	TGTGCCAGCAGTTCCTTAGGGGACCGAGGCACTGAAGCTTTCTTT	CASSSLGDRGTEAFF
NA	NA	TRBV12-3/TRBV12-4	TRBJ2-1	TGTGCCAGCAGTTTAGTCGGGACTGGTCAGTTCTTC	CASSLVGTGQFF
many	NA	TRBV9	TRBJ2-7	TGTGCCAGCAGCGTAGGGCGTAGCTCCTACGAGCAGTACTTC	CASSVGRSSYEQYF
few	TRBD2	TRBV20-1	TRBJ2-7	TGCAGTGGCTTGAGGACTAGCGGCTTCCACGAGCAGTACTTC	CSGLRTSGFHEQYF
NA	TRBD1	TRBV29-1	TRBJ2-7	TGCAGCGTTGAAGGAGACAGGGGTGACGAGCAGTACTTC	CSVEGDRGDEQYF
NA	NA	TRBV5-1	TRBJ1-4	TGCGCCAGCAGCTTCGCCGCAAGACCGGGTAATGAAAAACTGTTTTTT	CASSFAARPGNEKLFF
NA	NA	TRBV29-1	TRBJ2-2	TGCAGCGCCCTAAGCCCCTCGAACACCGGGGAGCTGTTTTTT	CSALSPSNTGELFF
NA	TRBD2	TRBV20-1	TRBJ2-1	TGCAGTGCTAGGGAATCGAGCGGGGTTGTAGACAATGAGCAGTTCTTC	CSARESSGVVDNEQFF
few	NA	TRBV5-6	TRBJ1-1	TGTGCCAGCAGCTTGAGACGGTACCTCACTGAAGCTTTCTTT	CASSLRRYLTEAFF
few	NA	TRBV20-1	TRBJ2-7	TGCAGTGGCACTCCAGAGTCATCCTACGAGCAGTACTTC	CSGTPESSYEQYF
many	TRBD2	TRBV12-3/TRBV12-4	TRBJ2-1	TGTGCCAGCAGTTTAAGGTCGGTGGGAGGGCCCATCGGCAATGAGCAGTTCTTC	CASSLRSVGGPIGNEQFF
NA	NA	TRBV20-1	TRBJ2-3	TGCAGTGCTAGGGATACCGGGTATGCAGATACGCAGTATTTT	CSARDTGYADTQYF
few	NA	TRBV5-1	TRBJ2-1	TGCGCCAGCAGCGCACAACCTCCCTACAATGAGCAGTTCTTC	CASSAQPPYNEQFF